One TCR beta chain is described in this entry. Its antigen remains unknown. One junction end disagrees with the germline gene, perhaps due to a read error. Blood donors with median age around 50 years (range about 20-80), 50% to 70% female, served as healthy controls. These data originate in a study of somatic mutations in cytotoxic T cells in rheumatoid arthritis. The table came from immunoSEQ multiplex PCR; TCRdb's copy has only in-frame clones and leaves some out. The sample lists about 20,000 clones; about 68% were seen once. General study points: An age-related increase in CD8+ clonality was seen in rheumatoid arthritis patients but not in healthy controls.

Input material: CD8+ T cells sorted from blood. This TCR was sampled from a man in his 60s in good health.

The CDR3 protein is CASSPGTSVHF. The CDR3 coding sequence is TGTGCCAGCAGCCCAGGGACTAGCGTCCACTTT. The gene calls are TRBV9 and TRBJ2-3; 10 bases map to TRBD2. The CDR3 has 11 residues. Germline CDR1 SGDLS, CDR2 YYNGEE.